This is a list of T cell receptor beta chains from one sample in a study of shared clonotypes between healthy human individuals. TCRdb's copy holds only in-frame clones and misses some; the assay was immunoSEQ multiplex PCR. The data contain under 1 million clones, around 92% of them singletons. Source material: naive CD8+ T cells sorted from blood. The receptors come from a young man in good health. The CDR3 runs from the conserved cysteine through the conserved F or W. The D gene is left open where the match is weak. A row's size may be missing; if present it is once, few, many or a size class.

D gene: TRBD1; V gene: TRBV7-8; clone size: NA; J gene: TRBJ1-1; CDR3 protein: CASSPSGTGVTEAFF; CDR3 DNA: TGTGCCAGCAGCCCATCCGGGACAGGGGTTACTGAAGCTTTCTTT
D gene: NA; V gene: TRBV11-2; clone size: NA; J gene: TRBJ2-1; CDR3 protein: CASSLWGGPYNEQFF; CDR3 DNA: TGTGCCAGCAGCCTATGGGGGGGCCCCTACAATGAGCAGTTCTTC
D gene: NA; V gene: TRBV6-5; clone size: NA; J gene: TRBJ2-7; CDR3 protein: CASSYPGANFYEQYF; CDR3 DNA: TGTGCCAGCAGTTACCCGGGGGCTAACTTCTACGAGCAGTACTTC
D gene: NA; V gene: TRBV27; clone size: NA; J gene: TRBJ2-2; CDR3 protein: CASSEGQNTGELFF; CDR3 DNA: TGTGCCAGCAGCGAGGGGCAGAACACCGGGGAGCTGTTTTTT
D gene: TRBD2; V gene: TRBV7-3; clone size: NA; J gene: TRBJ2-3; CDR3 protein: CASSLAGGVPSTDTQYF; CDR3 DNA: TGTGCCAGCAGCTTGGCGGGAGGCGTACCATCCACAGATACGCAGTATTTT
D gene: TRBD2; V gene: TRBV5-1; clone size: NA; J gene: TRBJ2-5; CDR3 protein: CASSPWVAGQETQYF; CDR3 DNA: TGCGCCAGCAGCCCCTGGGTAGCGGGACAAGAGACCCAGTACTTC
D gene: NA; V gene: TRBV28; clone size: NA; J gene: TRBJ1-1; CDR3 protein: CASSFTAEAFF; CDR3 DNA: TGTGCCAGCAGTTTTACAGCTGAAGCTTTCTTT
D gene: NA; V gene: TRBV7-9; clone size: NA; J gene: TRBJ2-1; CDR3 protein: CAGLFYNEQFF; CDR3 DNA: TGTGCCGGACTTTTCTACAATGAGCAGTTCTTC
D gene: NA; V gene: TRBV27; clone size: NA; J gene: TRBJ2-3; CDR3 protein: CASSLSIGTDTQYF; CDR3 DNA: TGTGCCAGCAGTTTATCGATAGGCACAGATACGCAGTATTTT
D gene: NA; V gene: TRBV19; clone size: NA; J gene: TRBJ1-2; CDR3 protein: CASSIDLGLLDGYTF; CDR3 DNA: TGTGCCAGTAGTATAGATCTAGGACTGTTGGATGGCTACACCTTC
D gene: TRBD2; V gene: TRBV5-4; clone size: NA; J gene: TRBJ2-7; CDR3 protein: CASEIAGSYEQYF; CDR3 DNA: TGTGCCAGCGAAATAGCGGGGTCCTACGAGCAGTACTTC
D gene: TRBD1; V gene: TRBV29-1; clone size: NA; J gene: TRBJ1-2; CDR3 protein: CSVWTGPKYGYTF; CDR3 DNA: TGCAGCGTTTGGACAGGGCCTAAGTATGGCTACACCTTC
D gene: TRBD2; V gene: TRBV27; clone size: NA; J gene: TRBJ2-3; CDR3 protein: CASNPLLSSGRFSTDTQYF; CDR3 DNA: TGTGCCAGCAACCCTCTCTTGAGTAGCGGGAGGTTTAGCACAGATACGCAGTATTTT
D gene: NA; V gene: TRBV5-6; clone size: NA; J gene: TRBJ2-7; CDR3 protein: CASRGGAEQYF; CDR3 DNA: TGTGCCAGCAGGGGAGGTGCCGAGCAGTACTTC
D gene: NA; V gene: TRBV7-9; clone size: NA; J gene: TRBJ2-1; CDR3 protein: CASSFQGKISYNEQFF; CDR3 DNA: TGTGCCAGCAGCTTCCAGGGGAAAATCTCCTACAATGAGCAGTTCTTC
D gene: NA; V gene: TRBV19; clone size: NA; J gene: TRBJ1-1; CDR3 protein: CASSTLPGANTEAFF; CDR3 DNA: TGTGCCAGTAGTACACTTCCTGGGGCGAACACTGAAGCTTTCTTT
D gene: NA; V gene: TRBV27; clone size: NA; J gene: TRBJ2-5; CDR3 protein: CASYFTGEGGQETQYF; CDR3 DNA: TGTGCCAGCTACTTTACAGGGGAGGGCGGGCAAGAGACCCAGTACTTC
D gene: NA; V gene: TRBV28; clone size: NA; J gene: TRBJ2-7; CDR3 protein: CASSFSAGSHEQYF; CDR3 DNA: TGTGCCAGCAGTTTTTCGGCGGGATCCCACGAGCAGTACTTC
D gene: NA; V gene: TRBV10-3; clone size: NA; J gene: TRBJ2-2; CDR3 protein: CAISELIDYVNTGELFF; CDR3 DNA: TGTGCCATCAGTGAGCTGATAGACTACGTTAACACCGGGGAGCTGTTTTTT
D gene: TRBD1; V gene: TRBV25-1; clone size: NA; J gene: TRBJ2-7; CDR3 protein: CAVGTGVYEQYF; CDR3 DNA: TGTGCCGTCGGGACAGGGGTCTACGAGCAGTACTTC
D gene: NA; V gene: TRBV10-3; clone size: NA; J gene: TRBJ2-1; CDR3 protein: CATRSRDIANNEQFF; CDR3 DNA: TGTGCCACCCGGAGCCGGGACATCGCCAACAATGAGCAGTTCTTC
D gene: TRBD1; V gene: TRBV29-1; clone size: NA; J gene: TRBJ2-1; CDR3 protein: CSVGTGAFVFNEQFF; CDR3 DNA: TGCAGCGTGGGGACAGGGGCCTTTGTTTTCAATGAGCAGTTCTTC
D gene: NA; V gene: TRBV5-1; clone size: NA; J gene: TRBJ2-1; CDR3 protein: CASSSPDRGGNNEQFF; CDR3 DNA: TGCGCCAGCAGCTCGCCCGACAGGGGAGGGAACAATGAGCAGTTCTTC
D gene: NA; V gene: TRBV9; clone size: NA; J gene: TRBJ1-1; CDR3 protein: CASSPRRSNTEAFF; CDR3 DNA: TGTGCCAGCAGCCCCAGAAGGTCGAACACTGAAGCTTTCTTT
D gene: TRBD1; V gene: TRBV9; clone size: NA; J gene: TRBJ2-2; CDR3 protein: CASSRTRDRDYTGELFF; CDR3 DNA: TGTGCCAGCAGTCGAACCCGGGACAGGGATTACACCGGGGAGCTGTTTTTT
D gene: NA; V gene: TRBV7-9; clone size: NA; J gene: TRBJ2-3; CDR3 protein: CASSVTPPHTDTQYF; CDR3 DNA: TGTGCCAGCTCCGTGACACCTCCCCACACAGATACGCAGTATTTT
D gene: NA; V gene: TRBV9; clone size: NA; J gene: TRBJ2-7; CDR3 protein: CASSATGTTYEQYF; CDR3 DNA: TGTGCCAGCAGTGCGACCGGGACAACCTACGAGCAGTACTTC
D gene: NA; V gene: TRBV5-4; clone size: once; J gene: TRBJ2-1; CDR3 protein: CASSSDRNEQFF; CDR3 DNA: TGTGCCAGCAGCTCGGACCGCAATGAGCAGTTCTTC
D gene: NA; V gene: TRBV5-6; clone size: NA; J gene: TRBJ1-1; CDR3 protein: CASSLVGGLRNTEAFF; CDR3 DNA: TGTGCCAGCAGCTTGGTTGGAGGTCTGAGGAACACTGAAGCTTTCTTT
D gene: NA; V gene: TRBV7-9; clone size: NA; J gene: TRBJ2-1; CDR3 protein: CASSLGAVSSYNEQFF; CDR3 DNA: TGTGCCAGCAGCTTAGGGGCGGTAAGCTCCTACAATGAGCAGTTCTTC
D gene: NA; V gene: TRBV19; clone size: NA; J gene: TRBJ2-3; CDR3 protein: CASSTMEGITDTQYF; CDR3 DNA: TGTGCCAGTAGCACGATGGAGGGGATCACAGATACGCAGTATTTT
D gene: NA; V gene: TRBV28; clone size: NA; J gene: TRBJ2-2; CDR3 protein: CASSLVGGNTGELFF; CDR3 DNA: TGTGCCAGCAGTTTAGTTGGGGGGAACACCGGGGAGCTGTTTTTT
D gene: NA; V gene: TRBV18; clone size: once; J gene: TRBJ2-1; CDR3 protein: CASSPETRLLLREQFF; CDR3 DNA: TGTGCCAGCTCACCCGAAACCCGACTCCTCCTACGGGAGCAGTTCTTC
D gene: TRBD1; V gene: TRBV10-3; clone size: once; J gene: TRBJ1-4; CDR3 protein: CAISELAGGEEKLFF; CDR3 DNA: TGTGCCATCAGTGAATTGGCAGGGGGCGAGGAAAAACTGTTTTTT
D gene: NA; V gene: TRBV30; clone size: NA; J gene: TRBJ2-1; CDR3 protein: CAWRWGQTNEQFF; CDR3 DNA: TGTGCCTGGAGATGGGGCCAGACCAATGAGCAGTTCTTC